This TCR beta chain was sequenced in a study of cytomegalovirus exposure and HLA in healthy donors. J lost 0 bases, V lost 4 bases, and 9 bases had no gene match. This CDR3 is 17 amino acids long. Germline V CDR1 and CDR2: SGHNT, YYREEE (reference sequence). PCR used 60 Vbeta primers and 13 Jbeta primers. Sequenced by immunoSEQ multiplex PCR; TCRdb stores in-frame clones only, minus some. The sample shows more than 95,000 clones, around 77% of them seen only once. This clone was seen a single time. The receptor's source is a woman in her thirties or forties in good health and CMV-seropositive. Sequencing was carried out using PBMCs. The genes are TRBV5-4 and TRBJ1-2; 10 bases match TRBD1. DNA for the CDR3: TGTGCCAGCAGCGGCCGGGACAGGGGTTTGGCTAACTATGGCTACACCTTC. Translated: CASSGRDRGLANYGYTF.